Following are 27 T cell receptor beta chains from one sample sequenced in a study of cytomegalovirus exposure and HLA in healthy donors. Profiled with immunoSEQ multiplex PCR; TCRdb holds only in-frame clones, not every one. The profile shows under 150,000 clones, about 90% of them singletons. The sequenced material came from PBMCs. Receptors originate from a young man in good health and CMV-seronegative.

CDR3 sequence reads: CASSALAGDSYNEQFF. CDR3 in DNA: TGTGCCAGCAGCGCGTTAGCGGGGGACTCCTACAATGAGCAGTTCTTC. The chain couples TRBV9 to TRBJ2-1; the match to TRBD2 covers 9 bases. Germline V CDR1 and CDR2: SGDLS, YYNGEE. V lost 3 bases and J lost 0; bases outside the gene matches: 4. The CDR3 contains 16 residues. The whole variable domain, remainder taken from reference TRBV9 and TRBJ2-1, is DSGVTQTPKHLITATGQRVTLRCSPRSGDLSVYWYQQSLDQGLQFLIQYYNGEERAKGNILERFSAQQFPDLHSELNLSSLELGDSALYFCASSALAGDSYNEQFFGPGTRLTVL.

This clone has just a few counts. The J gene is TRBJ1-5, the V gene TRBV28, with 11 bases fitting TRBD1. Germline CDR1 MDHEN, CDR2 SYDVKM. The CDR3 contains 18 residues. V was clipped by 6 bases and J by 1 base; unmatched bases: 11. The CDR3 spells CASRPGQGERISNQPQHF. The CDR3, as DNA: TGTGCCAGCAGGCCGGGACAGGGGGAGAGGATCAGCAATCAGCCCCAGCATTTT.

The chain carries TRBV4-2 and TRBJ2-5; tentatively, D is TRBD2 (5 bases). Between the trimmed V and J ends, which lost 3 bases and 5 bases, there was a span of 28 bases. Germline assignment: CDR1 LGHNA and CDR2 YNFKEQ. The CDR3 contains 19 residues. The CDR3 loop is CASSQEAAKGSIGGETQYF. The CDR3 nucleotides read TGTGCCAGCAGCCAGGAAGCCGCCAAGGGAAGTATAGGCGGGGAGACCCAGTACTTC.

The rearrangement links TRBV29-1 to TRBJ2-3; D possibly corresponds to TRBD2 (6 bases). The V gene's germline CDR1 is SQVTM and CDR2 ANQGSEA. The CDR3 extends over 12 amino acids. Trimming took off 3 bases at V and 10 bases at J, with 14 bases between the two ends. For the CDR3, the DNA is TGCAGCGTTGATTGGGGTAGGAGGGCGCAGTATTTT. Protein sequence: CSVDWGRRAQYF.

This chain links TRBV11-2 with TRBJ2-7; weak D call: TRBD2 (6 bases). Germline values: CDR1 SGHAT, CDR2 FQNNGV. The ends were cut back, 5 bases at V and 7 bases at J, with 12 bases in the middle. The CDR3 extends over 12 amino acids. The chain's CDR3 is CASSREFREQYF. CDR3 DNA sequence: TGTGCCAGCAGCCGGGAGTTCAGGGAGCAGTACTTC.

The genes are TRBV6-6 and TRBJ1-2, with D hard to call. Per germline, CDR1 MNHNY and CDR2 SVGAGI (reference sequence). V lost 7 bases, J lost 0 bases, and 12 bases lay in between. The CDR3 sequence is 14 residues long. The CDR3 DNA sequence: TGTGCCAGCACCCCCCGGGGTGCTAACTATGGCTACACCTTC. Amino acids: CASTPRGANYGYTF.

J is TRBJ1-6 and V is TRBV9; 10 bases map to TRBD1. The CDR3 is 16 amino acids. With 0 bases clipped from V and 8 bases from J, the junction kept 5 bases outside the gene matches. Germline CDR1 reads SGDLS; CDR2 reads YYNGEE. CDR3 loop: CASSVGQGARYSPLHF. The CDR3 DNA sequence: TGTGCCAGCAGCGTAGGACAGGGGGCGAGATATTCACCCCTCCACTTT.

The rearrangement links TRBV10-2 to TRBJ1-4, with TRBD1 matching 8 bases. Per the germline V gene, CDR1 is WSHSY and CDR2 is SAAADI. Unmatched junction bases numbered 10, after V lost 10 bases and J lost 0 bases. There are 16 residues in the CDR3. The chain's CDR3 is CATTTGDLATNEKLFF. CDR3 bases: TGCGCCACTACGACAGGGGATTTAGCAACTAATGAAAAACTGTTTTTT.

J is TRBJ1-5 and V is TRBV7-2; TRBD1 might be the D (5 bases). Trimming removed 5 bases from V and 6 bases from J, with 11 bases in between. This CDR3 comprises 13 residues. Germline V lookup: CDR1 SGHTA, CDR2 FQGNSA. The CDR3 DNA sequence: TGTGCCAGCAGCATGCAGGGAGGTCAGCCCCAGCATTTT. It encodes CASSMQGGQPQHF.

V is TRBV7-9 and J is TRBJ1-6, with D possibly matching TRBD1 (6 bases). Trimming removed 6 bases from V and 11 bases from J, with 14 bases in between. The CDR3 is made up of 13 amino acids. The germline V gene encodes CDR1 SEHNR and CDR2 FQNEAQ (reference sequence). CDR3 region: CASSPQGEAPLHF. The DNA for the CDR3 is TGTGCCAGCAGTCCACAGGGAGAGGCACCCCTCCACTTT.

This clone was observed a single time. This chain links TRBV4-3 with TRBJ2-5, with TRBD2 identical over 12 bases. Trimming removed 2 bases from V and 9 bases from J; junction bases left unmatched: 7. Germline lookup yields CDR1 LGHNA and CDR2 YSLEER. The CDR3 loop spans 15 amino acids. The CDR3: CASSQRTSGNPAQYF. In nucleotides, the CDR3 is TGCGCCAGCAGCCAACGGACTAGCGGGAACCCGGCCCAGTACTTC.

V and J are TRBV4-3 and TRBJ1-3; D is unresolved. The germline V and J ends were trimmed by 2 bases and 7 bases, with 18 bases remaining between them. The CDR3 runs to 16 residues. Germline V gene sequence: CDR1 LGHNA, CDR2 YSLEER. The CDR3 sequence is CASSQLSRPSGNTIYF. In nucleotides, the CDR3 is TGCGCCAGCAGCCAACTATCTCGCCCCTCGGGGAACACCATATATTTT.

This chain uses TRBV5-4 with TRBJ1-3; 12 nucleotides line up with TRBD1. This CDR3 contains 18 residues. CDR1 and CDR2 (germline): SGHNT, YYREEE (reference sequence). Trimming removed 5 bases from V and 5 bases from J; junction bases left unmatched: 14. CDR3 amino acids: CASSDTGTGGVGRNTIYF. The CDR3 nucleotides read TGTGCCAGCAGTGATACAGGGACAGGGGGCGTCGGGCGAAACACCATATATTTT.

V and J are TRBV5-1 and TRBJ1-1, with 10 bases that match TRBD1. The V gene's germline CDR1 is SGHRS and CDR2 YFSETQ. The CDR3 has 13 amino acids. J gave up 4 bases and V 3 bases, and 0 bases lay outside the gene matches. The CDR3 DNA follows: TGCGCCAGCAGCTGGACAGGGGGCACTGAAGCTTTCTTT. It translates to CASSWTGGTEAFF. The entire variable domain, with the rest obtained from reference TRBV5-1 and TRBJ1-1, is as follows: KAGVTQTPRYLIKTRGQQVTLSCSPISGHRSVSWYQQTPGQGLQFLFEYFSETQRNKGNFPGRFSGRQFSNSRSEMNVSTLELGDSALYLCASSWTGGTEAFFGQGTRLTVV.

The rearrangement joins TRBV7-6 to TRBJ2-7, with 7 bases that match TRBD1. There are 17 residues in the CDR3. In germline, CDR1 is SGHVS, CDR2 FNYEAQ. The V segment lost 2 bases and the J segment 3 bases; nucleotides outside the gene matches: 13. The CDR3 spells CASSLKPFGTVHYEQYF. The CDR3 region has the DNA TGTGCCAGCAGCTTAAAGCCTTTCGGGACAGTCCACTACGAGCAGTACTTC.

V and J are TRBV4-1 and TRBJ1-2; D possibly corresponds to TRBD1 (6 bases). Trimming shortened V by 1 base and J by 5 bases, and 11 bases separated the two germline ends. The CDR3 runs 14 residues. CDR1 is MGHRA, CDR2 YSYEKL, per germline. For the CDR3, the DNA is TGCGCCAGCAGCCAAGCCGAACAGGGATATGGCTACACCTTC. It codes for CASSQAEQGYGYTF.

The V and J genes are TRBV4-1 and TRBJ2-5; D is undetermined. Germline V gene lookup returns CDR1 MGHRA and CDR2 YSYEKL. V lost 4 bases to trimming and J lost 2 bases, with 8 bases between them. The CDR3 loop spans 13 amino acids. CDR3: CASSLLQQETQYF. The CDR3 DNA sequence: TGCGCCAGCAGCCTCCTTCAGCAAGAGACCCAGTACTTC.

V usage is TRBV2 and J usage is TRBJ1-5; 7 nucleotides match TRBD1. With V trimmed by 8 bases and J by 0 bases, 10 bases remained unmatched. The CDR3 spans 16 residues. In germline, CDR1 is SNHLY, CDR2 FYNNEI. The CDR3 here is CASRTGDSYSNQPQHF. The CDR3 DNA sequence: TGTGCCAGCCGCACAGGGGACTCTTATAGCAATCAGCCCCAGCATTTT.

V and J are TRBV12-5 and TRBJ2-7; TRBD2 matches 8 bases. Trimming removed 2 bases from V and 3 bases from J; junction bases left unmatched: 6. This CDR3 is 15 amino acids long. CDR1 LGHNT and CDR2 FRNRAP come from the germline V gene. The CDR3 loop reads CASGLPSGSFYEQYF. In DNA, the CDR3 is TGTGCTAGTGGTTTGCCTAGCGGGTCCTTCTACGAGCAGTACTTC.

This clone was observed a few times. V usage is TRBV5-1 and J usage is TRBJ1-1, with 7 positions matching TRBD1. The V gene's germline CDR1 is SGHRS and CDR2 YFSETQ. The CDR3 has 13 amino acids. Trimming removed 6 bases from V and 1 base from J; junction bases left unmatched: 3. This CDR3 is CASKQGRNTEAFF. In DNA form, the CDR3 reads TGCGCCAGCAAACAGGGGAGGAACACTGAAGCTTTCTTT.

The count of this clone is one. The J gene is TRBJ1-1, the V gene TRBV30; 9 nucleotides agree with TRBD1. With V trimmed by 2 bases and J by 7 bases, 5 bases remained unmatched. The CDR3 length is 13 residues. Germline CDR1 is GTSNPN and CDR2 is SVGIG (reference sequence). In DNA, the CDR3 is TGTGCCTGGAGTTTTACAGGGGGCATTGAAGCTTTCTTT. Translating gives CAWSFTGGIEAFF.

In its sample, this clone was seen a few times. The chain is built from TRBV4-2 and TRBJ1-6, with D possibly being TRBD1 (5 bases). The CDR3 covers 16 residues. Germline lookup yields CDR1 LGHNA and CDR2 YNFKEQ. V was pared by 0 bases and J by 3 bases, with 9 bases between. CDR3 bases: TGTGCCAGCAGCCAAGAACAGGAGAACTATAATTCACCCCTCCACTTT. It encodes CASSQEQENYNSPLHF.

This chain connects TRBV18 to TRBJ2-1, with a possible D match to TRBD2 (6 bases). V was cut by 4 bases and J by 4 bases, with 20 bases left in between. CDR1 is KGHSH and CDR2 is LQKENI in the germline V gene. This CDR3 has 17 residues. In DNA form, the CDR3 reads TGTGCCAGCTCACTTAGAGTGAAGCGGGCCCTGTACAATGAGCAGTTCTTC. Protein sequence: CASSLRVKRALYNEQFF.

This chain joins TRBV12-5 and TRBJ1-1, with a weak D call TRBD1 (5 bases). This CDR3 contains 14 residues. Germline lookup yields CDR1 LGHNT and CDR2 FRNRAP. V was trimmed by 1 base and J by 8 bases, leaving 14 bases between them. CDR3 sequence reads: CASGLGPDSSEAFF. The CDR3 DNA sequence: TGTGCTAGTGGTTTGGGGCCTGACAGTTCCGAAGCTTTCTTT.

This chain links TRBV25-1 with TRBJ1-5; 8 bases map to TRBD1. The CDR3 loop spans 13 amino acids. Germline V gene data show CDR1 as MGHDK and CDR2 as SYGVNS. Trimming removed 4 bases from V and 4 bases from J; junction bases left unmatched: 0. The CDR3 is CASSGQGNQPQHF. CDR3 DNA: TGTGCCAGCAGTGGACAGGGGAATCAGCCCCAGCATTTT.

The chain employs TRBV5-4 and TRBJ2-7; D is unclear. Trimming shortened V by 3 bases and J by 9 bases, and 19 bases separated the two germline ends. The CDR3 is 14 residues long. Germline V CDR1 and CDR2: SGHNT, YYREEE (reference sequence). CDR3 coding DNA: TGTGCCAGCAGCTCCCCCCTAATACGTCCGGGGCAGTACTTC. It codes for CASSSPLIRPGQYF.

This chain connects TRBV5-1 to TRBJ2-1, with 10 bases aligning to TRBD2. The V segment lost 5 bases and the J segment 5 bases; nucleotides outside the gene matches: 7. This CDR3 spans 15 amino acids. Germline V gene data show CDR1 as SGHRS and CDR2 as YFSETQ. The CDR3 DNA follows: TGCGCCAGCAGACCTACTAGCGGGATAAACAATGAGCAGTTCTTC. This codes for CASRPTSGINNEQFF.